This TCR beta chain was found in a study of blood T cell repertoires in COVID-19. Repertoires were generated with immunoSEQ multiplex PCR, while TCRdb's copy carries only in-frame clones and drops some. The table shows tens of thousands of clones, with around 87% occurring only once. V lost 4 bases to trimming and J lost 7 bases, with 14 bases between them. The germline V gene has CDR1 PRHDT and CDR2 FYEKMQ (reference sequence). This CDR3 spans 14 amino acids. Sequenced sample: peripheral blood. The chain recombines TRBV13 with TRBJ2-1; perhaps TRBD1 as D (5 bases). The TCR originated in a human donor in a cohort sampled during active COVID-19. CDR3 amino acids: CASSSRARVNEQFF. CDR3 in DNA: TGTGCCAGCAGCTCTCGTGCCAGGGTGAATGAGCAGTTCTTC.